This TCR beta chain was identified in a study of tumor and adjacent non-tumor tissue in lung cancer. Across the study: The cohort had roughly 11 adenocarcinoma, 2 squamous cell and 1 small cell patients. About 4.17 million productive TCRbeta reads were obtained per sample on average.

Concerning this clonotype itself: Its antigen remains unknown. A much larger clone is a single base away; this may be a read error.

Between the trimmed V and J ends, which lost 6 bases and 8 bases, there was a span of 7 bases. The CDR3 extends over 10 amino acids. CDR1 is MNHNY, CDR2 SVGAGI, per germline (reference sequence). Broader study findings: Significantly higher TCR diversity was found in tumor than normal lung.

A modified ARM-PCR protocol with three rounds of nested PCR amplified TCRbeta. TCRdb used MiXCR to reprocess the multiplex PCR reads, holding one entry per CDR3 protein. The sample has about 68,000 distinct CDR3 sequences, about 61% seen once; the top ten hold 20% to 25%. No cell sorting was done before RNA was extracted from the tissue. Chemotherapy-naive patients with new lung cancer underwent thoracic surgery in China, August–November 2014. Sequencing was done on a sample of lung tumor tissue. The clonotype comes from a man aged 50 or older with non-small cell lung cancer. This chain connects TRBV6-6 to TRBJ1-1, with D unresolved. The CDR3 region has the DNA TGTGCCAGCAGATCTCTGGAAGCTTTCTTT. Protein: CASRSLEAFF.